A selection of T cell receptor beta chains follows, all from one sample in a study of post-analysis software for immune sequencing data. TCRdb reanalysed the PCR reads using MiXCR and keeps one entry per CDR3 protein. Seen here are just over 250,000 distinct CDR3 sequences, just over 35% observed once, and the top ten hold 4% to 5.5%. Material: blood. Receptors were obtained from a girl between 5 and 17 years old with multiple sclerosis. Each CDR3 is given with its conserved first and last residue. D genes are given only for firm matches. Expanded clones are given a class, and other clones once, few, many or no size at all.

size	V	D	J	DNA	CDR3
.	TRBV2	.	TRBJ1-1	TGTGCCAGCAGTGAAATGGCAGCGAACACTGAAGCTTTCTTT	CASSEMAANTEAFF
few	TRBV7-9	TRBD1	TRBJ1-1	TGTGCCAGCAGCTTACGACAGGGGGCCATGAACACTGAAGCTTTCTTT	CASSLRQGAMNTEAFF
.	TRBV21-1	.	TRBJ2-3	TGTGCCAGCAGCAACCTGTCCCCCGATACGCAGTATTTT	CASSNLSPDTQYF
few	TRBV10-3	TRBD2	TRBJ2-7	TGTGCCATCAGGGAACTAGCGGGAGGGGACTACGAGCAGTACTTC	CAIRELAGGDYEQYF
few	TRBV7-2	.	TRBJ1-4	TGTGCCAGCAGCTTAGCCATGGGAAGGGAAAAACTGTTTTTT	CASSLAMGREKLFF
.	TRBV7-2	TRBD2	TRBJ2-1	TGTGCCAGCAGTTTAGCGGGGGGCGGGGTTTATGAGCAGTTCTTC	CASSLAGGGVYEQFF
.	TRBV5-6	TRBD1	TRBJ2-7	TGTGCCAGCAGCCCACCGGACAGGGGGCGAGACGAGCAGTACTTC	CASSPPDRGRDEQYF
.	TRBV10-3	TRBD1	TRBJ2-5	TGTGCCATCAGGATGGGACAGGAAGAGACCCAGTACTTC	CAIRMGQEETQYF
few	TRBV3-1	.	TRBJ1-1	TGTGCCAGCAGCACCTACGTCGGGACTTTTGGAGCTTTCTTT	CASSTYVGTFGAFF
.	TRBV20-1	TRBD1	TRBJ2-1	TGCAGTGCTAGAGGGACAGGCCCTGAGTTCTTC	CSARGTGPEFF
.	TRBV29-1	.	TRBJ2-3	TGCAGCGTTGAGCTACGATTTACAGATACGCAGTATTTT	CSVELRFTDTQYF
once	TRBV7-9	TRBD1	TRBJ2-7	TGTGCCAGCAGCTCCACCGGACAGGGAGTCTACGAGCAGTACTTC	CASSSTGQGVYEQYF
many	TRBV18	TRBD1	TRBJ2-3	TGTGCCAGCTCACCTAACAGGGGGCACACAGATACGCAGTATTTT	CASSPNRGHTDTQYF
many	TRBV10-3	TRBD2	TRBJ2-3	TGTGCCATCAGGAGACTAGCGGCCACAGATACGCAGTATTTT	CAIRRLAATDTQYF
.	TRBV6-5	.	TRBJ1-5	TGTGCCAGCAGCGAGAACGGAGGCAATCAGCCCCAGCATTTT	CASSENGGNQPQHF
.	TRBV5-1	.	TRBJ2-3	TGCGCCAGCAGCTTGGAGAGACAGAGAACTAGCACAGATACGCAGTATTTT	CASSLERQRTSTDTQYF
few	TRBV5-6	.	TRBJ1-1	TGTGCCAGCAGCTTCGGCGGGTTGGCAGGGGCTCACGGCACTGAAGCTTTCTTT	CASSFGGLAGAHGTEAFF
many	TRBV5-5	TRBD1	TRBJ1-4	TGTGCCAGCAGCGGGTGGGGGAAGACAGGGAATGAAAAACTGTTTTTT	CASSGWGKTGNEKLFF
.	TRBV20-1	TRBD1	TRBJ2-1	TGCAGTGCTAGGGTAAGGTCCACAGGGGACGAGCAGTTCTTC	CSARVRSTGDEQFF
many	TRBV7-9	.	TRBJ2-3	TGTGCCAGCAGCGAGTCCGGGACCGGGACTGATACGCAGTATTTT	CASSESGTGTDTQYF
many	TRBV6-5	.	TRBJ2-5	TGTGCCAGCAGTCACGGAGAGACCCAGTACTTC	CASSHGETQYF
many	TRBV4-1	.	TRBJ2-5	TGCGCCAGCAGCCAAGAGAGGCCAGTGGGTGAGACCCAGTACTTC	CASSQERPVGETQYF
many	TRBV5-6	.	TRBJ2-5	TGTGCCAGCAGCTTGGTCGAGAAAGAGACCCAGTACTTC	CASSLVEKETQYF
few	TRBV5-1	TRBD1	TRBJ2-5	TGCGCCAGCCGGGACAGGGTGTACCAAGAGGCCCAGTACTTC	CASRDRVYQEAQYF
.	TRBV7-9	.	TRBJ1-2	TGTGCCAGCAGCTCCTGGGGGGGATATGGCTACACCTTC	CASSSWGGYGYTF
many	TRBV28	TRBD1	TRBJ1-5	TGTGCCAGCAGTGCGACAGGGTACAATCAGCCCCAGCATTTT	CASSATGYNQPQHF
many	TRBV20-1	.	TRBJ2-5	TGCAGTGCTAGAACGGGGATACAAGAGACCCAGTACTTC	CSARTGIQETQYF
.	TRBV29-1	.	TRBJ2-7	TGCAGCGTTGGCTGGGGAGCAGGTATGAACGAGCAGTACTTC	CSVGWGAGMNEQYF
.	TRBV7-2	.	TRBJ1-1	TGTGCCAGCAGCTTAGAGGGGGGGCGAGGGAACACTGAAGCTTTCTTT	CASSLEGGRGNTEAFF
.	TRBV20-1	.	TRBJ2-7	TGCAGTGCTGGGCGGGGAGGTCGGGACTACGAGCAGTACTTC	CSAGRGGRDYEQYF
many	TRBV18	TRBD1	TRBJ2-1	TGTGCCAGCTCACGAGGGACAGGGGGTTACAATGAGCAGTTCTTC	CASSRGTGGYNEQFF
.	TRBV10-3	.	TRBJ2-7	TGTGCCATCAGTGATGTTCGTGGGTTAGCCTACGAGCAGTACTTC	CAISDVRGLAYEQYF
many	TRBV6-5	.	TRBJ1-4	TGTGCCAGCAGCCGACGCCTGGACGGGAGTAATGAAAAACTGTTTTTT	CASSRRLDGSNEKLFF
many	TRBV29-1	.	TRBJ2-3	TGCAGCGTCGGACAACAGCGCACAGATACGCAGTATTTT	CSVGQQRTDTQYF
.	TRBV6-6	.	TRBJ1-1	TGTGCCAGCAGTCCCCCCGGCACACTTACTGAAGCTTTCTTT	CASSPPGTLTEAFF
many	TRBV24-1	TRBD1	TRBJ2-1	TGTGCCACCAGTGATTCCGGGACAGGGGCGTTCTTC	CATSDSGTGAFF
many	TRBV27	TRBD2	TRBJ2-1	TGTGCCAGCAGTTTATCTCCTGGACTAGCGGAGGACTCCTACAATGAGCAGTTCTTC	CASSLSPGLAEDSYNEQFF
few	TRBV7-9	TRBD2	TRBJ2-1	TGTGCCAGCAGCCCTAGCGGGGCCGCCTACAATGAGCAGTTCTTC	CASSPSGAAYNEQFF
.	TRBV2	.	TRBJ1-6	TGTGCCAGCAGTGAAGCAGGGGGTTCACCCCTCCACTTT	CASSEAGGSPLHF
.	TRBV3-1	.	TRBJ2-1	TGTGCCAGCAGCCAAGGGGCAAACGGGTACAATGAGCAGTTCTTC	CASSQGANGYNEQFF
.	TRBV5-1	.	TRBJ2-5	TGCGCCAGCAGCCAGGGACGGGATCAAGAGGCCCAGTACTTC	CASSQGRDQEAQYF
few	TRBV6-2/TRBV6-3	TRBD2	TRBJ2-7	TGTGCCAGCACCCGAGGGACTAGCGGCTTCGAACAGTACTTC	CASTRGTSGFEQYF
.	TRBV12-5	.	TRBJ2-3	TGTGCTAGTGGGAACAACATGGGTTGGAGAGATACGCAGTATTTT	CASGNNMGWRDTQYF
.	TRBV7-2	.	TRBJ2-3	TGTGCCAGCAGCTCCGCTGACAGCTACACAGATACGCAGTATTTT	CASSSADSYTDTQYF
.	TRBV2	TRBD2	TRBJ2-2	TGTGCCAGCACCAAAAGGACTAGCGGGAGAAGCGGGGAGCTGTTTTTT	CASTKRTSGRSGELFF
many	TRBV5-5	TRBD1	TRBJ1-5	TGTGCCAGCAGCTTTCAAGGTGCGGGACAGGGACCGCGAGGGCCCCAGCATTTT	CASSFQGAGQGPRGPQHF
few	TRBV27	TRBD2	TRBJ2-3	TGTGCCAGCAGCCCCCGGGGGACTAGCGGGGGCGCAGGTACGAGCACAGATACGCAGTATTTT	CASSPRGTSGGAGTSTDTQYF
many	TRBV20-1	TRBD2	TRBJ2-1	TGCAGTGCTTCCAACCGACTAGCGGGAGTATTGAATGAGCAGTTCTTC	CSASNRLAGVLNEQFF
many	TRBV29-1	TRBD1	TRBJ1-2	TGCAGCGTTGGAACCGGGACAGGGGGGTATGGCTACACCTTC	CSVGTGTGGYGYTF
.	TRBV27	TRBD1	TRBJ1-6	TGTGCCAGCAGTCCGTGGACAGGGGGTTCACCCCTCCACTTT	CASSPWTGGSPLHF
few	TRBV4-1	.	TRBJ2-5	TGCGCCAGTAGCCACGAGTTACAGTACCGAGAGACCCAGTACTTC	CASSHELQYRETQYF
many	TRBV20-1	.	TRBJ2-1	TGCAGTGCTAGCGGGCCTGACTACAATGAGCAGTTCTTC	CSASGPDYNEQFF
.	TRBV5-6	TRBD1	TRBJ2-1	TGTGCCAGCAGCCAGGGACAGGACATCTACAATGAGCAGTTCTTC	CASSQGQDIYNEQFF
many	TRBV25-1	.	TRBJ2-4	TGTGCCAGCAGTCCTCCTGTGACAGGGGAGGGTTCTAACATTCAGTACTTC	CASSPPVTGEGSNIQYF
.	TRBV6-6	TRBD2	TRBJ2-3	TGTGCCAGCAGTCAAGGACTAGCGGGAGGAGGGGATACGCAGTATTTT	CASSQGLAGGGDTQYF
.	TRBV2	TRBD2	TRBJ2-3	TGTGCCAGCAGTGACCAAACTAGCGGGGGCACAGATACGCAGTATTTT	CASSDQTSGGTDTQYF
many	TRBV11-2	.	TRBJ2-3	TGTGCCAGCAGCCCTTGGAAGAGCGGCACAGATACGCAGTATTTT	CASSPWKSGTDTQYF
.	TRBV28	.	TRBJ1-4	TGTGCCAGCACGTCAACGGGTTTCACTAATGAAAAACTGTTTTTT	CASTSTGFTNEKLFF
.	TRBV7-2	.	TRBJ2-6	TGTGCCATCGGGGTGGCTAGCAAATCTGGGGCCAACGTCCTGACTTTC	CAIGVASKSGANVLTF